This T cell receptor beta chain was retrieved from a study of early T cells in non-severe SARS-CoV-2 infection. Individual cDNA molecules were tagged with unique molecular identifiers. A single record per CDR3 protein comes from TCRdb applying MiXCR to the 5' RACE reads. The data show 57,000 or so distinct CDR3 sequences, around 5.2% seen once. This clonotype was seen repeatedly, ten times or more. This CDR3 comprises 15 residues. Germline trimming cut 1 base from V and 4 bases from J; bases unmatched to any gene: 4. The germline CDR1 and CDR2 sequences are SGHVS and FNYEAQ. The source of this sequence is an adult who was a healthcare worker with PCR-confirmed SARS-CoV-2 infection or an uninfected control (not recorded which). Sequenced input: whole blood. V is TRBV7-6 and J is TRBJ2-3, with TRBD2 matching 8 bases. In DNA, the CDR3 is TGTGCCAGCAGCTTAGAATGGCGGGGGGCAGATACGCAGTATTTT. It specifies CASSLEWRGADTQYF.